This record covers a single TCR beta chain. This clone was seen a handful of times. This clone's antigen is unknown. Per-nucleotide qualities are absent, and no much larger clonotype sits a single base away. The protocol used for the library was the immunoSEQ multiplex PCR assay. TCRdb retrieved this table from immuneACCESS and kept in-frame rearrangements only. Not all clones are present; in checked studies, unresolved V genes account for under half, and no reason is known for the remainder. The table for this sample lists 90,000 to 100,000 clones; approximately 80% of them were counted only once. The ten largest clones take up about 11% of the sample. This specimen comes from a study of control samples from healthy donors and cancer patients (dated by TCRdb to 2020 to 2021). Trimming removed 5 bases from V and 7 bases from J, leaving 8 bases between the germline ends. The germline V gene (reference sequence) gives CDR1 as GTSNPN and CDR2 as SVGIG. Its CDR3 holds 10 amino acids, cysteine through phenylalanine. Just CDR3 DNA is preserved here, 30 bases in frame from base 1.

Sample: blood. This receptor was obtained from a woman aged 25-40 years in good health. Here the chain combines TRBV30 and TRBJ1-1; D gene: possibly TRBD1, on 5 matching bases. At the DNA level, the sequence is TGTGCCTGGGGGGACGTTGAAGCTTTCTTT. Its translation reads: CAWGDVEAFF.